These 4 T cell receptor beta chains originate from one sample sequenced in a study of blood T cell repertoires in COVID-19. Clones were sequenced by immunoSEQ multiplex PCR, and TCRdb holds only the in-frame ones, with some missing. The data show about 130,000 clones, 75% to 90% seen once. The specimen sequenced was PBMCs or T cells enriched from blood (not recorded which). These TCRs come from a woman aged 50 to 60 who had recovered from COVID-19.

The J gene is TRBJ2-7, the V gene TRBV5-6; D ambiguous. V was trimmed by 0 bases and J by 0 bases, leaving 13 bases between them. This CDR3 is 16 amino acids long. Germline CDR1 SGHDT, CDR2 YYEEEE. In nucleotides, the CDR3 is TGTGCCAGCAGCTTGGCCAGTGCCAGGCCCTCCTACGAGCAGTACTTC. It translates to CASSLASARPSYEQYF.

The chain joins TRBV9 to TRBJ2-3; 13 nucleotides match TRBD2. CDR1 and CDR2 from the germline V gene are SGDLS and YYNGEE. The length of the CDR3 is 14 residues. V lost 4 bases, J lost 10 bases, and 6 bases stayed unmatched. CDR3 region: CASSPYTSGGAQYF. The CDR3 nucleotides are TGTGCCAGCAGCCCCTACACTAGCGGGGGGGCGCAGTATTTT. Variable domain in full (rest from reference TRBV9 and TRBJ2-3): DSGVTQTPKHLITATGQRVTLRCSPRSGDLSVYWYQQSLDQGLQFLIQYYNGEERAKGNILERFSAQQFPDLHSELNLSSLELGDSALYFCASSPYTSGGAQYFGPGTRLTVL.

The gene calls are TRBV5-1 and TRBJ1-2; D gene unclear. CDR3 size: 14 residues. V was shortened by 1 base and J by 4 bases, with 11 bases between the two germline ends. Germline CDR1 reads SGHRS; CDR2 reads YFSETQ. DNA for the CDR3: TGCGCCAGCAGCTTGACTGGTACGAGCTATGGCTACACCTTC. It codes for CASSLTGTSYGYTF.

This clone has a count of ten or more. The chain recombines TRBV9 with TRBJ2-7, with 9 bases that match TRBD1. This CDR3 has 13 residues. Germline assignment: CDR1 SGDLS and CDR2 YYNGEE. V shed 4 bases, J shed 5 bases, and the junction held 4 bases outside the gene matches. CDR3 nucleotides: TGTGCCAGCAGCCCGGGGACAGGGAACGAGCAGTACTTC. Its translation is CASSPGTGNEQYF.